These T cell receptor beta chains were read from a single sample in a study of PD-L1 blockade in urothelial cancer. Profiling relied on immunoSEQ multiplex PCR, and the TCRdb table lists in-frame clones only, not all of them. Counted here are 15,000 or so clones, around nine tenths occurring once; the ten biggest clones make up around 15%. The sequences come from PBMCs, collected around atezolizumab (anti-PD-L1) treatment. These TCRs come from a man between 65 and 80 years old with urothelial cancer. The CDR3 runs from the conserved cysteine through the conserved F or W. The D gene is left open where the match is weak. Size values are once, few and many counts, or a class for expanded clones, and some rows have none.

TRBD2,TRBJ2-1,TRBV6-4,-,CASTQLAGGPNEQFF,TGTGCCAGCACCCAACTAGCGGGGGGCCCCAATGAGCAGTTCTTC
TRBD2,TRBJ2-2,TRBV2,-,CASGGRGTGELFF,TGTGCCAGCGGCGGGCGGGGGACCGGGGAGCTGTTTTTT
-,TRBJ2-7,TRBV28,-,CASSLGQHYEQYF,TGTGCCAGCAGTTTGGGACAACACTACGAGCAGTACTTC
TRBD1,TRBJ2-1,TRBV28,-,CASSGPGQGNEQFF,TGTGCCAGCAGCGGGCCGGGACAGGGCAATGAGCAGTTCTTC
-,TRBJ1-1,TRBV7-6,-,CASSFGGNTEAFF,TGTGCCAGCAGCTTCGGCGGGAACACTGAAGCTTTCTTT
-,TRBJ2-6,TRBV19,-,CASGLVSGANVLTF,TGTGCCAGCGGTCTCGTCTCTGGGGCCAACGTCCTGACTTTC
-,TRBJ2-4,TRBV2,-,CASSNTLAKNIQYF,TGTGCCAGCAGCAACACGCTAGCCAAAAACATTCAGTACTTC
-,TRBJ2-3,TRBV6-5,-,CASTPPGEDTQYF,TGTGCCAGCACCCCTCCCGGGGAAGATACGCAGTATTTT
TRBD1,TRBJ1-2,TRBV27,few,CASRSLDRGPNRYTF,TGTGCCAGCCGATCCTTAGACAGGGGGCCGAATCGCTACACCTTC
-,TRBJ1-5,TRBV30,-,CAWSLGPNQPQHF,TGTGCCTGGAGTTTGGGCCCCAATCAGCCCCAGCATTTT
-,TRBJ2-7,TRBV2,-,CASSEILYEQYF,TGTGCCAGCAGTGAAATCCTCTACGAGCAGTACTTC
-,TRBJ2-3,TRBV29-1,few,CSARGPGTDTQYF,TGCAGCGCCCGGGGTCCGGGCACAGATACGCAGTATTTT
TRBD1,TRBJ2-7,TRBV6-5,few,CASSLGQGGEQYF,TGTGCCAGCAGCCTCGGACAGGGCGGCGAGCAGTACTTC
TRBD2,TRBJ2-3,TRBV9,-,CASSVGLAGVTDTQYF,TGTGCCAGCAGCGTAGGATTAGCGGGGGTCACAGATACGCAGTATTTT
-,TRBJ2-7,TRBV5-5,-,CASSLRGGNYEQYF,TGTGCCAGCAGCCTGCGAGGGGGTAACTACGAGCAGTACTTC
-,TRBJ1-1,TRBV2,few,CASTTEENTEAFF,TGTGCCAGTACGACAGAAGAGAACACTGAAGCTTTCTTT
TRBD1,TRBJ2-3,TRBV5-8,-,CASSPGQGTDTQYF,TGTGCCAGCAGCCCGGGACAGGGGACAGATACGCAGTATTTT
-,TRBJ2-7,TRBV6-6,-,CASSPDSRVEQYF,TGTGCCAGCAGCCCGGACAGCCGGGTAGAGCAGTACTTC
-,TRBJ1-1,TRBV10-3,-,CAISEFNRGTEAFF,TGTGCCATCAGTGAGTTTAATAGGGGAACTGAAGCTTTCTTT
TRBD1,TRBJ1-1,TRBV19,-,CASSPYVNDRGTEAFF,TGTGCCAGTAGTCCTTATGTTAACGACAGGGGCACTGAAGCTTTCTTT
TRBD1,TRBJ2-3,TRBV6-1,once,CASSEGGQGVDTQYF,TGTGCCAGCAGTGAAGGCGGACAGGGAGTGGATACGCAGTATTTT
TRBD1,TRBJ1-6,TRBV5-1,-,CASRWGQGLNSPLHF,TGCGCCAGCAGATGGGGACAGGGGTTGAATTCACCCCTCCACTTT
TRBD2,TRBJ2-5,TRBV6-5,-,CASSSYGSGGQYF,TGTGCCAGCAGTTCATATGGTTCGGGGGGCCAGTACTTC
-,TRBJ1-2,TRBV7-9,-,CASSRDWTANYGYTF,TGTGCCAGCAGCCGCGACTGGACAGCTAACTATGGCTACACCTTC
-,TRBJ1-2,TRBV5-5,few,CASSARGDYGYTF,TGTGCCAGCAGCGCCCGGGGGGACTATGGCTACACCTTC
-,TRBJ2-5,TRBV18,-,CASSPPMTQETQYF,TGTGCCAGCTCACCACCGATGACACAAGAGACCCAGTACTTC
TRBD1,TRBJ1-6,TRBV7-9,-,CASSSGGQSNSPLHF,TGTGCCAGCAGCTCAGGGGGACAGAGTAATTCACCCCTCCACTTT
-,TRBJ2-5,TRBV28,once,CASSFTLRETQYF,TGTGCCAGCAGTTTCACCTTGCGGGAGACCCAGTACTTC
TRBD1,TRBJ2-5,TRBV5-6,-,CASSIGTEETQYF,TGTGCCAGCAGCATCGGGACAGAAGAGACCCAGTACTTC
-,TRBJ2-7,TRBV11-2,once,CASSFGTSSYEQYF,TGTGCCAGCAGCTTTGGGACAAGTTCGTACGAGCAGTACTTC
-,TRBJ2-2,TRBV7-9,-,CASSLARLELFF,TGTGCCAGCAGCTTAGCCAGACTAGAGCTGTTTTTT
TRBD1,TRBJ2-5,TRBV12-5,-,CASGIGTEQETQYF,TGTGCTAGTGGAATCGGGACAGAACAAGAGACCCAGTACTTC
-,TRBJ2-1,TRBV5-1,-,CASSPQGTLYNEQFF,TGCGCCAGCAGTCCGCAGGGGACCCTTTACAATGAGCAGTTCTTC
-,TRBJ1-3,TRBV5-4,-,CASSLQGGGNTIYF,TGTGCCAGCAGCTTGCAGGGAGGAGGAAACACCATATATTTT
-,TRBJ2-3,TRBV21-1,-,CASSKGDTGGPNDTQYF,TGTGCCAGCAGCAAAGGGGATACAGGGGGGCCTAACGATACGCAGTATTTT
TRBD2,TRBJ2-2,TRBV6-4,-,CASSGSSGGAGELFF,TGTGCCAGCAGTGGATCCAGCGGGGGGGCCGGGGAGCTGTTTTTT
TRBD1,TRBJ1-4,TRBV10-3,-,CAISAGQELFF,TGTGCCATCAGTGCCGGACAGGAACTGTTTTTT
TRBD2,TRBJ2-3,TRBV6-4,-,CASSDQGGGADTQYF,TGTGCCAGCAGTGACCAGGGCGGGGGGGCAGATACGCAGTATTTT
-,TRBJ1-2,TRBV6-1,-,CASSDEGTYGYTF,TGTGCCAGCAGTGATGAGGGCACCTATGGCTACACCTTC
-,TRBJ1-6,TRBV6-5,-,CASTAANSGASPLHF,TGTGCCAGCACCGCCGCGAACAGCGGCGCATCACCCCTCCACTTT
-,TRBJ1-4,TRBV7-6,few,CASSPRDSREKLFF,TGTGCCAGCAGCCCCCGGGATTCAAGGGAAAAACTGTTTTTT
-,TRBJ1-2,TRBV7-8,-,CASSLAGQNYGYTF,TGTGCCAGCAGCTTAGCCGGACAGAACTATGGCTACACCTTC
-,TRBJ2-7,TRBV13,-,CASSFGSLLGQYF,TGTGCCAGCAGCTTTGGAAGTCTTCTAGGGCAGTACTTC
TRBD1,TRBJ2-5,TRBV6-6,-,CASSNNGQGIETQYF,TGTGCCAGCAGCAACAACGGACAGGGGATTGAGACCCAGTACTTC
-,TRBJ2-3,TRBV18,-,CASSLYQGRVTDTQYF,TGTGCCAGCTCACTATACCAGGGCAGGGTCACAGATACGCAGTATTTT
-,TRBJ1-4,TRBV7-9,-,CASSLSGNEKLFF,TGTGCCAGCAGCTTGTCCGGGAATGAAAAACTGTTTTTT
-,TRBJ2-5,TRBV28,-,CASQAAVGQETQYF,TGTGCCAGTCAAGCGGCAGTAGGCCAAGAGACCCAGTACTTC